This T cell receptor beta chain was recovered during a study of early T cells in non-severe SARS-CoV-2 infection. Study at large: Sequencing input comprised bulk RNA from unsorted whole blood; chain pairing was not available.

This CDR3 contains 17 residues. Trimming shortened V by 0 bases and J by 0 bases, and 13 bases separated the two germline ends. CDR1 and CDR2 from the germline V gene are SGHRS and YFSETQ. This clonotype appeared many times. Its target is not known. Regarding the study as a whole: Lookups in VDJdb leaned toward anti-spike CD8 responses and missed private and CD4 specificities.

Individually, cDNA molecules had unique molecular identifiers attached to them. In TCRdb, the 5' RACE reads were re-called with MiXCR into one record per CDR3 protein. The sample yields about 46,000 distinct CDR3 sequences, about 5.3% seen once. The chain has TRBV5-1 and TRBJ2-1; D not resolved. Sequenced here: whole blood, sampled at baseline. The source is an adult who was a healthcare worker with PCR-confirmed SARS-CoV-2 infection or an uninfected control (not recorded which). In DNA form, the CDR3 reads TGCGCCAGCAGCTTGGCGCTTGTCGGTAGCTCCTACAATGAGCAGTTCTTC. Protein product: CASSLALVGSSYNEQFF.